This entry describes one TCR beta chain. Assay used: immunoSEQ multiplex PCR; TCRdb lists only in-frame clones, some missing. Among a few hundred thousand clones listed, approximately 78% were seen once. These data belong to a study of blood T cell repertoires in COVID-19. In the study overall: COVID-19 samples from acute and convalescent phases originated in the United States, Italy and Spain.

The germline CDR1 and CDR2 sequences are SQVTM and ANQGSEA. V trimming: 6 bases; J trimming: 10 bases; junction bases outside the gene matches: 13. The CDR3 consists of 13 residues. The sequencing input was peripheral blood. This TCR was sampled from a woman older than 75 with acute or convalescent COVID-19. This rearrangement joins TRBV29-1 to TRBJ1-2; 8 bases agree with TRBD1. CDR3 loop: CSVETTGAWVYTF. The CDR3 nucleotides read TGCAGCGTAGAAACGACAGGGGCCTGGGTCTACACCTTC.